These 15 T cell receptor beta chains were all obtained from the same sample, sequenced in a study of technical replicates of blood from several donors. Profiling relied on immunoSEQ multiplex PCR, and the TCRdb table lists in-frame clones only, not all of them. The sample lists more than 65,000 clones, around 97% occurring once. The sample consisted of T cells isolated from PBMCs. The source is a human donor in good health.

CDR3 in amino acids: CASSYSISAGAGGYTF. The CDR3 coding sequence is TGTGCCAGCAGTTACTCGATATCTGCAGGGGCGGGTGGCTACACCTTC. The chain is built from TRBV6-6 and TRBJ1-2, with TRBD1 as a possible D gene (6 bases). The V end was cut by 0 bases, the J end by 7 bases, with 18 bases between. Germline V gene data show CDR1 as MNHNY and CDR2 as SVGAGI (reference sequence). CDR3 length: 16 amino acids.

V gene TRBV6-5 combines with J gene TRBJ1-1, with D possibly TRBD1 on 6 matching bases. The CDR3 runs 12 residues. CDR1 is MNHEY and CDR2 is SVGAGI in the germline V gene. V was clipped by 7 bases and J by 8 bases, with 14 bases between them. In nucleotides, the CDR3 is TGTGCCAGCACCCCCGGGGGGGGCGAAGCTTTCTTT. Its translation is CASTPGGGEAFF.

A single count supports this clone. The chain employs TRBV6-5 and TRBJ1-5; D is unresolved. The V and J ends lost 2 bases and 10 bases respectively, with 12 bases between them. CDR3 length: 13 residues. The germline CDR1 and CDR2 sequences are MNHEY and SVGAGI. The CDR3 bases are TGTGCCAGCAGTTACGTACGGACTGGTCCCCAGCATTTT. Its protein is CASSYVRTGPQHF.

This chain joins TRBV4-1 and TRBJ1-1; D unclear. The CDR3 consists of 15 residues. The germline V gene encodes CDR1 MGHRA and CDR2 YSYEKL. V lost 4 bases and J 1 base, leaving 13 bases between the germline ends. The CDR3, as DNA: TGCGCCAGCAGCCCTTCCTGGCCAGGGAACACTGAAGCTTTCTTT. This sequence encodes CASSPSWPGNTEAFF.

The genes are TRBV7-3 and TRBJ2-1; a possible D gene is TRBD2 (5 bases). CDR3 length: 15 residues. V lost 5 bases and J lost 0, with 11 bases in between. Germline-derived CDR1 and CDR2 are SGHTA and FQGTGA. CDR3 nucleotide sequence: TGTGCCAGCAGCCAGGTGGGGAGCTCCTACAATGAGCAGTTCTTC. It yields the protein CASSQVGSSYNEQFF.

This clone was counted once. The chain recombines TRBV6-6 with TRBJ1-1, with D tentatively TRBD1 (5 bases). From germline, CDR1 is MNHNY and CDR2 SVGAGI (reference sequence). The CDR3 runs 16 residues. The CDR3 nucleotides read TGTCCCACAAAATGGGCAGGGCATGGGCGCGGGGAATTAGCTTTCTTT. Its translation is CPTKWAGHGRGELAFF.

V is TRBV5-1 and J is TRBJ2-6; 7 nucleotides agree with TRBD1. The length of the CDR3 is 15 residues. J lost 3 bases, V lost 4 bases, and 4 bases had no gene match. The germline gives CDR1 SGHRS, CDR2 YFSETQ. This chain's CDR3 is CASSLTGVGANVLTF. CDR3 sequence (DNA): TGCGCCAGCAGCCTCACAGGGGTTGGGGCCAACGTCCTGACTTTC.

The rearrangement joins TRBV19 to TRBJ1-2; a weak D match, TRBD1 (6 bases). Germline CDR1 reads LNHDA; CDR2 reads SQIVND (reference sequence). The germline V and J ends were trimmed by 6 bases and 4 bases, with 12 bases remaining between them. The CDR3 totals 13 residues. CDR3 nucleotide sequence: TGTGCCAGTAGAGCCGGGACAACCTATGGCTACACCTTC. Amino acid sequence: CASRAGTTYGYTF.

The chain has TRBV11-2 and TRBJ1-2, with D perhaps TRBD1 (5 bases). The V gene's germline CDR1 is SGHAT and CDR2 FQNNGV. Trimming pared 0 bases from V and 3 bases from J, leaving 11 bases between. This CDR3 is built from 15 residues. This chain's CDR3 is CASSLDRQGDYGYTF. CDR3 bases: TGTGCCAGCAGCTTAGATCGCCAGGGCGACTATGGCTACACCTTC.

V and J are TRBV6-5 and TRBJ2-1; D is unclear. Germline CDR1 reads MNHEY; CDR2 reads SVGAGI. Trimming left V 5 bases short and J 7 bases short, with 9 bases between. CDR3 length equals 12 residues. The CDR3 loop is CASSAGWNEQFF. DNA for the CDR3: TGTGCCAGCAGTGCAGGTTGGAATGAGCAGTTCTTC.

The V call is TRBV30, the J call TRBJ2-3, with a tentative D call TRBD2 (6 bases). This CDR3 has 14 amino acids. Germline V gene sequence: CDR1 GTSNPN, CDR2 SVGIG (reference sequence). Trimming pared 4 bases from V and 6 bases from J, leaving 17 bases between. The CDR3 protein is CAWNSGTLRDTQYF. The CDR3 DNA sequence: TGTGCCTGGAATAGCGGAACCCTCCGGGATACGCAGTATTTT.

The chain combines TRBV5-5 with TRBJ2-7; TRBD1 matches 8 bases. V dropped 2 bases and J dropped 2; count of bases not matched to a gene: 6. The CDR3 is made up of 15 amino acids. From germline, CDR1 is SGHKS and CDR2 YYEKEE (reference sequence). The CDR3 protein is CASSLGQGPTYEQYF. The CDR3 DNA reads TGTGCCAGCAGCTTAGGACAGGGACCTACCTACGAGCAGTACTTC.

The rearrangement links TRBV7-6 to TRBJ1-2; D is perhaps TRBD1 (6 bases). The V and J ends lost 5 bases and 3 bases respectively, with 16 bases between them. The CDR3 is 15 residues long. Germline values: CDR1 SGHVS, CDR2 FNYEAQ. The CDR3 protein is CASSPRGGTDYGYTF. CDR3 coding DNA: TGTGCCAGCAGCCCTCGGGGGGGCACGGACTATGGCTACACCTTC.

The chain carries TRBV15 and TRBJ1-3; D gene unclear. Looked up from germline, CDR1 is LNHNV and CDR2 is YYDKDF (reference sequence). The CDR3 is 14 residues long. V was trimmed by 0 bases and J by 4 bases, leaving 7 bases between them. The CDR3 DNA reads TGTGCCACCAGCAGAGATGCGATGGGAAACACCATATATTTT. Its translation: CATSRDAMGNTIYF.

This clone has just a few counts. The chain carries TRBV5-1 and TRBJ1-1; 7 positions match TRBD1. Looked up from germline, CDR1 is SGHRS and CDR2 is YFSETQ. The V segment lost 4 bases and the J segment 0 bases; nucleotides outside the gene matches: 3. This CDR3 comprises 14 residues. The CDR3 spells CASSVTGLNTEAFF. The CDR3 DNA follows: TGCGCCAGCAGCGTGACAGGGCTGAACACTGAAGCTTTCTTT.